These 21 T cell receptor beta chains were all obtained from the same sample, sequenced in a study of T cells in localized non-small cell lung cancer. The assay was immunoSEQ multiplex PCR, and TCRdb's table has in-frame clones only and misses some. The sample has 24,000 or so clones, approximately 86% seen once; the top ten hold around 14%. The material was peripheral blood, obtained before any cancer treatment. The receptors here all came from a female donor older than 55 with stage I lung adenocarcinoma.

The chain carries TRBV14 and TRBJ2-7, with 12 bases fitting TRBD1. Per germline, CDR1 SGHDN and CDR2 FVKESK. The CDR3 loop spans 17 amino acids. The junction had 11 bases not matched to a gene; V was cut back by 4 bases and J by 4 bases. In DNA form, the CDR3 reads TGTGCCAGCAGCCGCCTTCAGGGGACAGGGGGCGGTTACGAGCAGTACTTC. This translates into CASSRLQGTGGGYEQYF. Looking up the rest from reference TRBV14 and TRBJ2-7 gives the full variable domain: EAGVTQFPSHSVIEKGQTVTLRCDPISGHDNLYWYRRVMGKEIKFLLHFVKESKQDESGMPNNRFLAERTGGTYSTLKVQPAELEDSGVYFCASSRLQGTGGGYEQYFGPGTRLTVT.

J is TRBJ1-3 and V is TRBV9, with 7 nucleotides matching TRBD1. Trimming took 3 bases from V and 3 from J; bases not matched to a gene: 3. This CDR3 has 14 residues. The germline V gene has CDR1 SGDLS and CDR2 YYNGEE. Here the CDR3 reads CASSGRGNGNTIYF. The CDR3 nucleotides read TGTGCCAGCAGCGGCAGGGGGAATGGAAACACCATATATTTT.

The V call is TRBV5-1, the J call TRBJ2-1; no clear D. V shed 4 bases and J shed 4 bases, with 12 bases lying between them. The length of the CDR3 is 14 residues. Germline CDR1 and CDR2: SGHRS and YFSETQ. The CDR3 region has the DNA TGCGCCAGCAGCCCCGCTTATGGTTACAATGAGCAGTTCTTC. Its protein product is CASSPAYGYNEQFF.

The V and J genes are TRBV5-1 and TRBJ1-1; tentative D call: TRBD1 (6 bases). The germline V gene has CDR1 SGHRS and CDR2 YFSETQ. The CDR3 runs 17 residues. Trimming took 2 bases from V and 0 from J, leaving 17 bases between them. The CDR3 region is CASSFHDKQGVNTEAFF. The CDR3 DNA is TGCGCCAGCAGCTTTCACGATAAACAGGGTGTGAACACTGAAGCTTTCTTT.

This sequence joins TRBV6-5 and TRBJ1-3; D is ambiguous. Germline CDR1 MNHEY, CDR2 SVGAGI. Deletions cut 6 bases from V and 3 bases from J, with 12 bases between. This CDR3 comprises 14 residues. The CDR3 protein is CASSVMGDGNTIYF. The CDR3 nucleotides read TGTGCCAGCAGCGTGATGGGCGATGGAAACACCATATATTTT.

The rearrangement joins TRBV13 to TRBJ1-2; D call uncertain. The V gene's germline CDR1 is PRHDT and CDR2 FYEKMQ (reference sequence). This CDR3 has 16 amino acids. The V end was cut by 1 base, the J end by 2 bases, with 14 bases between. The CDR3 spells CASSLVGPGSNYGYTF. The CDR3 coding sequence is TGTGCCAGCAGCTTAGTTGGACCCGGTTCCAACTATGGCTACACCTTC.

This clone was recorded a few times. The CDR3 DNA follows: TGTGCCAGCACCTCACGAGAGACCCAGTACTTC. It is translated as CASTSRETQYF. The chain has TRBV27 and TRBJ2-5; no clear D. This CDR3 is built from 11 residues. Germline V gene lookup returns CDR1 MNHEY and CDR2 SMNVEV (reference sequence). The V gene lost 7 bases and the J gene lost 4 bases, with 7 bases spanning the gap.

The rearrangement joins TRBV27 to TRBJ1-5, with 9 nucleotides matching TRBD1. The length of the CDR3 is 19 residues. The germline CDR1 and CDR2 sequences are MNHEY and SMNVEV (reference sequence). Losses at the gene ends were 4 bases for V and 5 bases for J; bases not matched to a gene: 18. DNA for the CDR3: TGTGCCAGCAGTTCTACTTTTTTCCGGGACAGGGTTTCTGATCAGCCCCAGCATTTT. This sequence encodes CASSSTFFRDRVSDQPQHF.

This clone was detected once. The chain couples TRBV18 to TRBJ2-3; the match to TRBD1 covers 7 bases. This CDR3 spans 16 amino acids. CDR1 and CDR2 from the germline V gene are KGHSH and LQKENI. V shed 3 bases, J shed 0 bases, and the junction held 6 bases outside the gene matches. The CDR3 coding sequence is TGTGCCAGCTCACCCAAGACAGGGTCAAGCACAGATACGCAGTATTTT. It is translated as CASSPKTGSSTDTQYF.

The chain links TRBV2 to TRBJ1-4; 10 bases are shared with TRBD1. Germline CDR1 is SNHLY and CDR2 is FYNNEI. V was clipped by 6 bases and J by 0 bases; unmatched bases: 4. This CDR3 spans 16 amino acids. CDR3 nucleotide sequence: TGTGCCAGCAGACGGGACAGGGGTGCAACTAATGAAAAACTGTTTTTT. Its protein product is CASRRDRGATNEKLFF.

The chain uses TRBV30 and TRBJ1-2; D is uncertain. The CDR3 covers 12 residues. V was cut by 7 bases and J by 1 base, with 10 bases left in between. Germline loops: CDR1 GTSNPN, CDR2 SVGIG (reference sequence). CDR3: CALSPDNYGYTF. For the CDR3, the DNA is TGTGCCTTGAGCCCAGATAACTATGGCTACACCTTC.

The V and J genes are TRBV7-6 and TRBJ1-1, with D possibly TRBD1 on 6 matching bases. CDR1 is SGHVS, CDR2 FNYEAQ, per germline. The V and J ends lost 2 bases and 2 bases respectively, with 9 bases between them. The CDR3 sequence is 14 residues long. The CDR3 here is CASSLQGTNTEAFF. CDR3 bases: TGTGCCAGCAGCTTACAGGGGACAAACACTGAAGCTTTCTTT.

This sequence joins TRBV5-1 and TRBJ1-1, with D maybe TRBD1 (6 bases). This CDR3 has 14 residues. Germline V lookup: CDR1 SGHRS, CDR2 YFSETQ. Trimming took off 5 bases at V and 1 base at J, with 12 bases between the two ends. In nucleotides, the CDR3 is TGCGCCAGCAGACCTGGACAGAAGAACACTGAAGCTTTCTTT. Amino acids: CASRPGQKNTEAFF.

This clone occurred a few times. The gene calls are TRBV9 and TRBJ2-3; 11 nucleotides match TRBD2. CDR3 size: 15 residues. V trimming: 1 base; J trimming: 7 bases; junction bases outside the gene matches: 5. Per the germline V gene, CDR1 is SGDLS and CDR2 is YYNGEE. This CDR3 reads CASSVLAGGPNTQYF. CDR3 nucleotides: TGTGCCAGCAGCGTACTAGCGGGGGGCCCAAATACGCAGTATTTT.

The chain couples TRBV6-5 to TRBJ2-7, with 10 bases matching TRBD2. The CDR3 has 11 amino acids. CDR1 MNHEY and CDR2 SVGAGI come from the germline V gene. V dropped 6 bases and J dropped 11; count of bases not matched to a gene: 4. CDR3 nucleotides: TGTGCCAGCAGATCTAGCGGGAGAGAGTACTTC. The encoded protein is CASRSSGREYF.

The V gene is TRBV7-2, the J gene TRBJ2-7, with D perhaps matching TRBD1 (5 bases). The V end was cut by 5 bases, the J end by 2 bases, with 7 bases between. The CDR3 sequence is 12 residues long. Per germline, CDR1 SGHTA and CDR2 FQGNSA. CDR3 sequence (DNA): TGTGCCAGCAGCCCGGACACCTACGAGCAGTACTTC. It specifies CASSPDTYEQYF.

This clone turned up a few times. The chain couples TRBV7-9 to TRBJ1-1, with a weak D call TRBD1 (5 bases). Trimming pared 4 bases from V and 5 bases from J, leaving 17 bases between. CDR3 length: 15 residues. The germline gives CDR1 SEHNR, CDR2 FQNEAQ (reference sequence). The CDR3 DNA sequence: TGTGCCAGCAGCTATAGTGACAAGGGGAGGACTGAAGCTTTCTTT. It yields the protein CASSYSDKGRTEAFF. Drawing the rest from reference TRBV7-9 and TRBJ1-1, the complete variable domain is DTGVSQNPRHKITKRGQNVTFRCDPISEHNRLYWYRQTLGQGPEFLTYFQNEAQLEKSRLLSDRFSAERPKGSFSTLEIQRTEQGDSAMYLCASSYSDKGRTEAFFGQGTRLTVV.

J is TRBJ1-4 and V is TRBV7-9, with a weak D call TRBD1 (5 bases). Trimming pared 5 bases from V and 5 bases from J, leaving 12 bases between. Germline CDR1 and CDR2: SEHNR and FQNEAQ (reference sequence). CDR3 length equals 14 residues. CDR3 region: CASSPGGGNEKLFF. For the CDR3, the DNA is TGTGCCAGCAGCCCCGGGGGGGGGAATGAAAAACTGTTTTTT.

V usage is TRBV7-9 and J usage is TRBJ1-1; TRBD1 might be the D (5 bases). Between the trimmed V and J ends, which lost 8 bases and 5 bases, there was a span of 18 bases. The germline gives CDR1 SEHNR, CDR2 FQNEAQ (reference sequence). The CDR3 loop spans 14 amino acids. CDR3 nucleotide sequence: TGTGCCAGCGGGGAACAGGTCGGAGGAACTGAAGCTTTCTTT. Encoded protein: CASGEQVGGTEAFF.

V is TRBV5-6 and J is TRBJ1-2; D gene uncertain. This CDR3 comprises 13 residues. Germline lookup yields CDR1 SGHDT and CDR2 YYEEEE. V lost 0 bases, J lost 2 bases, and 5 bases lay in between. The CDR3 loop is CASSLGANYGYTF. DNA of the CDR3: TGTGCCAGCAGCTTGGGAGCGAACTATGGCTACACCTTC.

The gene calls are TRBV5-1 and TRBJ2-1; 11 bases line up with TRBD2. This CDR3 spans 15 amino acids. Losses at the gene ends were 4 bases for V and 7 bases for J; bases not matched to a gene: 7. Germline V gene data show CDR1 as SGHRS and CDR2 as YFSETQ. CDR3 in amino acids: CASSPITSGGNEQFF. The CDR3 region has the DNA TGCGCCAGCAGCCCCATAACTAGCGGGGGTAATGAGCAGTTCTTC. The variable domain in full, completed from reference TRBV5-1 and TRBJ2-1, reads KAGVTQTPRYLIKTRGQQVTLSCSPISGHRSVSWYQQTPGQGLQFLFEYFSETQRNKGNFPGRFSGRQFSNSRSEMNVSTLELGDSALYLCASSPITSGGNEQFFGPGTRLTVL.